This TCR beta chain came from a study of Tregs in tolerant kidney transplant recipients. Regarding the study as a whole: Antigen-driven expansion was suggested because donor-specific Tregs expanded more than all Tregs in tolerant patients. Activated donor B cell expansion appeared to reveal the most relevant donor-specific TCRbeta repertoire.

CDR1 is PRHDT, CDR2 FYEKMQ, per germline (reference sequence). V lost 2 bases to trimming and J lost 2 bases; unmatched junction nucleotides: 8. This CDR3 has 16 residues. Worth noting for this clone: As yet, its antigen is unknown.

Clones were sequenced by immunoSEQ multiplex PCR, and TCRdb holds only the in-frame ones, with some missing. Found here are tens of thousands of clones, 90% to 95% of them singletons; the top ten hold roughly 1.5%. Mixed chimerism was transient after nonmyeloablative marrow transplants from related graft donors. CD4+CD25+CD127- Tregs, CD4+CD25- non-Tregs, CD4 and CD8 cells were sorted. The chain employs TRBV13 and TRBJ2-7; 8 nucleotides align to TRBD1. The receptor's source is a human patient who received a combined kidney and bone marrow transplant. Some T cells may have originated in the graft donor. Here the sequenced sample was CD4+ T cells from blood (PBMCs), taken 24 months after the transplant. CDR3 DNA sequence: TGTGCCAGCAGCTTAATTGGCTCGGACAGGGCCTACGAGCAGTACTTC. It is translated as CASSLIGSDRAYEQYF.